This T cell receptor (beta chain) was sequenced in a study of T cells after yellow fever vaccination. UMIs were added to TCR cDNA along with a universal primer site when it was made by 5'RACE template switching. TCRdb processed the 5' RACE reads anew with MiXCR; each CDR3 protein has one entry. The repertoire holds approximately 510,000 distinct CDR3 sequences, with 21% as singletons. This CDR3 region has 19 residues. The germline gives CDR1 MDHEN, CDR2 SYDVKM. V lost 3 bases, J lost 0 bases, and 22 bases lay in between. The TCR comes from a man between 18 and 29 years old who received the YFV17D yellow fever vaccine. The sample here was PBMCs, taken more than 20 days after the first yellow fever vaccination. The chain recombines TRBV28 with TRBJ2-3; D possibly corresponds to TRBD1 (5 bases). The chain's CDR3 is CASSFSGTGRATSTDTQYF. The CDR3 nucleotides read TGTGCCAGCAGTTTTTCCGGTACTGGCAGGGCCACTAGCACAGATACGCAGTATTTT.